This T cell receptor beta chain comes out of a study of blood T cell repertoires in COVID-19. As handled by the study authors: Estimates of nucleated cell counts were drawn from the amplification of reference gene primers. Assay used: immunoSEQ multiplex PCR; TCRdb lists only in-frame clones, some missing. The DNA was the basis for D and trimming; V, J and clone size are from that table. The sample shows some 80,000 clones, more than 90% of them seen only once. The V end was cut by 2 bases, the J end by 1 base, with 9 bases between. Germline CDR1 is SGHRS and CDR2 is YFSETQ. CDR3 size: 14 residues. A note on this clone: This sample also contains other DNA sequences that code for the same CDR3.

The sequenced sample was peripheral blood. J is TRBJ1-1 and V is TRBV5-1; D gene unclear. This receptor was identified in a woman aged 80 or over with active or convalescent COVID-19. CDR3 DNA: TGCGCCAGCAGCTTAGGCGGAGGGAACACTGAAGCTTTCTTT. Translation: CASSLGGGNTEAFF.